This T cell receptor beta chain is from a study of Ad26.COV2.S vaccination and SARS-CoV-2 variants. The treatment here: over 15 received Ad26.COV2.S at low or high dose, single or two shots; roughly 5 received placebo; per-sample allocation not given. Samples analyzed were those drawn on day 63 after the first vaccine or placebo injection. Profiling relied on immunoSEQ multiplex PCR, and the TCRdb table lists in-frame clones only, not all of them. The sample lists some 290,000 clones; around 83% were seen once. V was trimmed by 4 bases and J by 2 bases, leaving 13 bases between them. The CDR3 spans 14 residues. CDR1 SGHDT and CDR2 YYEEEE come from the germline V gene. Points on this clone: Its cognate antigen is unknown.

Overall study findings and caveats: The study found similar non-spike TCR breadth in vaccine and placebo recipients. In vaccinated individuals, spike-specific CD8+ and CD4+ T cell responses reportedly displayed substantial breadth.

The chain links TRBV5-6 to TRBJ2-7; D tentatively reads TRBD1 or TRBD2 (5 bases each). The source of this sequence is a person between 18 and 60 years old who received the Ad26.COV2.S COVID-19 vaccine or a placebo. The material was peripheral blood, obtained in a trial of Ad26.COV2.S vaccine versus placebo. CDR3 coding DNA: TGTGCCAGCAGCGGTCCCGGGACCACCTACGAGCAGTACTTC. Amino acids: CASSGPGTTYEQYF.